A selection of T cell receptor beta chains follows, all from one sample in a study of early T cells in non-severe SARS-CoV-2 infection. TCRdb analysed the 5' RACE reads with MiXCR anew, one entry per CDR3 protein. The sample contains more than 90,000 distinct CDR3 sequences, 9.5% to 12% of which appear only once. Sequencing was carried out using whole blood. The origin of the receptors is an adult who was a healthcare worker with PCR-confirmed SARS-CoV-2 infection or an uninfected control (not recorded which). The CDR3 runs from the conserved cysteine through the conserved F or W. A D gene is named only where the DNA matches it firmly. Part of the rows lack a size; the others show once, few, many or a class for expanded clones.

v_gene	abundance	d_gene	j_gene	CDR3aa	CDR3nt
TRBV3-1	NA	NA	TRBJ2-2	CASSHRDLNTGELFF	TGTGCCAGCAGTCACCGGGACCTCAACACCGGGGAGCTGTTTTTT
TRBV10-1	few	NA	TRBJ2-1	CASSESVWSNNEQFF	TGCGCCAGCAGTGAGTCAGTTTGGTCCAACAATGAGCAGTTCTTC
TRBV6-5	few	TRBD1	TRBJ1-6	CASSLTGGLSSPLHF	TGTGCCAGCAGTTTGACAGGGGGATTGAGTTCACCCCTCCACTTT
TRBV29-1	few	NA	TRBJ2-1	CSVDEDWVNEQFF	TGCAGCGTTGATGAGGACTGGGTGAATGAGCAGTTCTTC
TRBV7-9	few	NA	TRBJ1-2	CASSLLGDDYGYTF	TGTGCCAGCAGCTTATTGGGAGACGACTATGGCTACACCTTC
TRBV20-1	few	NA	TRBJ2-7	CSADLGLPEGEQYF	TGCAGTGCTGATCTCGGGTTGCCCGAGGGCGAGCAGTACTTC
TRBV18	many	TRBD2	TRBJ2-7	CASSPLAGNSYEQYF	TGTGCCAGCTCACCATTAGCGGGGAACAGCTACGAGCAGTACTTC
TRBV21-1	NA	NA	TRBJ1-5	CASPPGQGREPQHF	TGTGCCAGCCCTCCGGGACAGGGGCGGGAGCCCCAGCATTTT
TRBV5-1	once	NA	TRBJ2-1	CASSSRDPSYNEQFF	TGCGCCAGCAGCTCTCGGGACCCCTCCTACAATGAGCAGTTCTTC
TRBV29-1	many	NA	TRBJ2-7	CSATGLRGAGPVEQYF	TGCAGCGCCACGGGCCTAAGGGGAGCGGGCCCTGTCGAGCAGTACTTC
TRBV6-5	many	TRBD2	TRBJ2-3	CASSFSGGAGDTQYF	TGTGCCAGCAGTTTTAGCGGGGGGGCGGGAGATACGCAGTATTTT
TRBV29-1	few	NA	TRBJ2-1	CSVGDSQQFF	TGCAGCGTTGGAGACAGCCAGCAGTTCTTC
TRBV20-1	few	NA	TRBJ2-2	CSARDWRQGRAGELFF	TGCAGTGCTAGAGATTGGCGCCAGGGAAGGGCCGGGGAGCTGTTTTTT
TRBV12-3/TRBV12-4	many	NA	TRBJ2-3	CASSVSWDGVTDTQYF	TGTGCCAGCAGTGTCTCGTGGGATGGGGTCACAGATACGCAGTATTTT
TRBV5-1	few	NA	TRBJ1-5	CASSLSSGYNQPQHF	TGCGCCAGCAGCTTGTCGTCAGGTTACAATCAGCCCCAGCATTTT
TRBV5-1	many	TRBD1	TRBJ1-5	CASSLETGDQPQHF	TGCGCCAGCAGCTTGGAAACAGGGGACCAGCCCCAGCATTTT